This entry is about one TCR beta chain. Its antigen is not known. V was pared by 4 bases and J by 0 bases, with 6 bases of the junction left unmatched. Germline CDR1 is SGHNT and CDR2 is YYREEE (reference sequence). The CDR3 runs 15 residues. Time point described: persistent/refractory GD, antithyroid drugs over 5 years with positive TRAb. PBMC RNA was the source of the TCR library. Graves' disease diagnosis followed American Thyroid Association guidelines. CDR3 regions were amplified by Arm-PCR using iRepertoire HTBI primers to build TCR beta libraries. TCRdb ran MiXCR on the multiplex PCR reads and lists one entry per CDR3 protein. The profile covers fewer than 450,000 distinct CDR3 sequences, with roughly 20% appearing a single time and around 21% taken by the ten largest. This entry is derived from a study of regulatory T cells in long-lasting Graves disease. Study context: Persistent Graves' disease denoted over 5 years of antithyroid drugs plus positive TSH receptor antibodies.

Study results and limitations: The study found TRBV28, TRBJ1-2 and TRBJ2-5 favored in persistent disease. Not thyroid tissue but only peripheral blood was studied.

The chain combines TRBV5-4 with TRBJ1-2, with 7 bases that match TRBD1. This TCR was recovered from a female donor with Graves disease. Sequences were derived from peripheral blood mononuclear cells (PBMCs), sampled when the disease was refractory, from a patient treated with antithyroid drugs. CDR3 sequence reads: CASSMGTAPNYGYTF. The DNA of the CDR3 is TGTGCCAGCAGCATGGGGACAGCTCCTAACTATGGCTACACCTTC.